This TCR beta chain was documented in a study of cytomegalovirus exposure and HLA in healthy donors. V gave up 8 bases and J gave up 0 bases; unmatched junction bases: 1. Looked up from germline, CDR1 is ENHRY and CDR2 is SYGVKD. The CDR3 is made up of 12 amino acids. PCR used 60 Vbeta primers and 13 Jbeta primers. The method was immunoSEQ multiplex PCR; TCRdb's version includes in-frame clones alone and lacks a portion of them. The table lists 100,000 to 150,000 clones, 70% to 85% of them singletons. The sequencing input was PBMCs. The receptor was derived from a woman in her forties or fifties in good health and CMV-seropositive. This chain links TRBV10-3 with TRBJ2-7; TRBD2 matches 7 bases. CDR3 bases: TGTGCCATCCGGGACTACTCCTACGAGCAGTACTTC. Its protein is CAIRDYSYEQYF.